Following are 29 T cell receptor beta chains from one sample sequenced in a study of PD-1 blockade in classical Hodgkin lymphoma. Produced via immunoSEQ multiplex PCR; TCRdb's table is partial and in-frame only. This table has roughly 90,000 clones, nearly 85% appearing once. Sample time point: cycle 4 day 1 (C4D1), after less than 7 weeks of nivolumab. Every patient experienced relapse after autologous stem cell transplantation, and brentuximab vedotin exposure varied. The sequenced sample was peripheral blood mononuclear cells (PBMCs), obtained before the fourth cycle of nivolumab. All receptors come from a human donor with classical Hodgkin lymphoma.

This clone came up once. This chain connects TRBV7-6 to TRBJ1-5; D not certain. CDR3 length: 13 amino acids. The V end was cut by 0 bases, the J end by 6 bases, with 6 bases between. CDR1 and CDR2 (germline): SGHVS, FNYEAQ. This CDR3 is CASSLALGQPQHF. In DNA form, the CDR3 reads TGTGCCAGCAGCTTAGCGTTAGGTCAGCCCCAGCATTTT.

This clone was counted a few times. The chain uses TRBV6-1 and TRBJ2-2; no firm D call. The V end lost 6 bases, the J end lost 1 base, and 9 bases lay between the germline ends. The CDR3 totals 14 residues. The germline V gene encodes CDR1 MNHNS and CDR2 SASEGT. The CDR3 DNA follows: TGTGCCAGCAGCCTAATGGGGAACACCGGGGAGCTGTTTTTT. Amino acids: CASSLMGNTGELFF.

The CDR3 reads CASVSGTSNSPLHF. CDR3 in DNA: TGTGCCAGCGTCAGCGGTACTTCTAATTCACCCCTCCACTTT. The genes are TRBV30 and TRBJ1-6; no clear D gene. V lost 8 bases and J 6 bases, leaving 17 bases between the germline ends. This CDR3 spans 14 amino acids. Germline CDR1 and CDR2: GTSNPN and SVGIG (reference sequence).

The chain couples TRBV10-3 to TRBJ1-5; D is unresolved. Germline V gene lookup returns CDR1 ENHRY and CDR2 SYGVKD. The ends were cut back, 4 bases at V and 7 bases at J, with 17 bases in the middle. The CDR3 loop spans 15 amino acids. The CDR3 DNA sequence: TGTGCCATCAGTGGGTCCCTAAATTCGGGGCAGCCCCAGCATTTT. Its translation is CAISGSLNSGQPQHF.

This chain links TRBV15 with TRBJ2-7, with D unresolved. V lost 1 base to trimming and J lost 4 bases, with 5 bases between them. The CDR3 has 12 residues. Germline CDR1 reads LNHNV; CDR2 reads YYDKDF (reference sequence). DNA for the CDR3: TGTGCCACCAGCAGAGTGGGTTACGAGCAGTACTTC. Translating gives CATSRVGYEQYF.

This chain links TRBV4-2 with TRBJ2-7, with 7 bases that match TRBD1. This CDR3 has 17 amino acids. Losses at the gene ends were 3 bases for V and 0 bases for J; bases not matched to a gene: 11. The V gene's germline CDR1 is LGHNA and CDR2 YNFKEQ. The CDR3 protein is CASSQAQGRYSSYEQYF. The CDR3, as DNA: TGTGCCAGCAGCCAGGCACAGGGGCGGTATAGCTCCTACGAGCAGTACTTC.

The gene calls are TRBV27 and TRBJ1-2; tentatively, D is TRBD1 (5 bases). The germline V gene has CDR1 MNHEY and CDR2 SMNVEV (reference sequence). This CDR3 region has 15 residues. Deletions cut 0 bases from V and 5 bases from J, with 13 bases between. CDR3 in DNA: TGTGCCAGCAGTTTATCGTCGGGGCAGCTTTATGGCTACACCTTC. Translation: CASSLSSGQLYGYTF.

The J gene is TRBJ2-7, the V gene TRBV7-8; D could derive from TRBD1 or TRBD2 (5 bases each). V lost 0 bases and J lost 2, with 8 bases in between. CDR1 SGHVS and CDR2 FQNEAQ come from the germline V gene. CDR3 length: 14 residues. The CDR3 loop reads CASSLAGVTYEQYF. The CDR3 nucleotides read TGTGCCAGCAGCTTAGCGGGGGTCACCTACGAGCAGTACTTC.

The chain uses TRBV28 and TRBJ1-5; D unclear. Looked up from germline, CDR1 is MDHEN and CDR2 is SYDVKM. The CDR3 is 14 amino acids. V dropped 5 bases and J dropped 4 bases, with 12 bases sitting between them. The DNA of the CDR3 is TGTGCCAGCAGTCCCTTTACTGGGAATCAGCCCCAGCATTTT. It is translated as CASSPFTGNQPQHF.

This clone was detected once. This chain connects TRBV11-1 to TRBJ2-7; D is undetermined. This CDR3 spans 16 amino acids. The V end lost 3 bases, the J end lost 0 bases, and 15 bases lay between the germline ends. In germline, CDR1 is SGHAT, CDR2 FQDESV (reference sequence). The CDR3 sequence: CASSLDLSLNSYEQYF. The DNA for the CDR3 is TGTGCCAGCAGCTTGGACCTCTCCCTGAACTCCTACGAGCAGTACTTC.

The V gene is TRBV7-9, the J gene TRBJ2-7, with 7 nucleotides matching TRBD1. V was pared by 4 bases and J by 3 bases, with 6 bases of the junction left unmatched. CDR1 is SEHNR, CDR2 FQNEAQ, per germline (reference sequence). The CDR3 consists of 14 residues. In DNA form, the CDR3 reads TGTGCCAGCAGCTATGCAGGGGGTGTCTACGAGCAGTACTTC. It yields the protein CASSYAGGVYEQYF.

This sequence joins TRBV27 and TRBJ2-1, with D perhaps being TRBD1 or TRBD2 (5 bases each). The germline V and J ends were trimmed by 6 bases and 9 bases, with 15 bases remaining between them. Germline CDR1 and CDR2: MNHEY and SMNVEV (reference sequence). The CDR3 extends over 13 amino acids. This CDR3 is CASSPSRGTEQFF. As DNA, the CDR3 is TGTGCCAGCAGCCCCAGTCGGGGCACTGAGCAGTTCTTC.

This sequence joins TRBV5-1 and TRBJ2-3; 10 nucleotides align to TRBD2. This CDR3 is built from 17 residues. V shed 3 bases and J 3 bases; nucleotides not matched to a gene: 10. Germline loops: CDR1 SGHRS, CDR2 YFSETQ. The CDR3 sequence: CASSSLAGDWATDTQYF. For the CDR3, the DNA is TGCGCCAGCAGCTCCCTAGCGGGAGATTGGGCAACAGATACGCAGTATTTT. Filled out from reference TRBV5-1 and TRBJ2-3, the complete variable domain reads KAGVTQTPRYLIKTRGQQVTLSCSPISGHRSVSWYQQTPGQGLQFLFEYFSETQRNKGNFPGRFSGRQFSNSRSEMNVSTLELGDSALYLCASSSLAGDWATDTQYFGPGTRLTVL.

The chain links TRBV4-1 to TRBJ2-7; 11 bases fit TRBD1. The J segment lost 7 bases and the V segment lost 4 bases, leaving 9 bases of the junction unmatched. Germline CDR1 and CDR2: MGHRA and YSYEKL. CDR3 length: 15 residues. CDR3: CASSLRTGGADEQYF. CDR3 nucleotides: TGCGCCAGCAGCCTCAGGACAGGGGGCGCCGATGAGCAGTACTTC.

The chain links TRBV11-2 to TRBJ2-3; D uncertain. Germline values: CDR1 SGHAT, CDR2 FQNNGV. The CDR3 sequence is 16 residues long. Trimming pared 4 bases from V and 0 bases from J, leaving 14 bases between. The CDR3: CASSSKSSPSTDTQYF. CDR3 DNA sequence: TGTGCCAGCAGCTCAAAAAGTAGTCCTAGCACAGATACGCAGTATTTT. The variable domain in full, completed from reference TRBV11-2 and TRBJ2-3, reads EAGVAQSPRYKIIEKRQSVAFWCNPISGHATLYWYQQILGQGPKLLIQFQNNGVVDDSQLPKDRFSAERLKGVDSTLKIQPAKLEDSAVYLCASSSKSSPSTDTQYFGPGTRLTVL.

The chain combines TRBV6-4 with TRBJ2-1; 12 bases line up with TRBD1. J gave up 3 bases and V 6 bases, and 9 bases lay outside the gene matches. The germline gives CDR1 MRHNA, CDR2 SNTAGT. The CDR3 runs to 17 residues. The CDR3 sequence: CASSPGQGAANYNEQFF. CDR3 nucleotides: TGTGCCAGCAGCCCGGGACAGGGGGCCGCTAACTACAATGAGCAGTTCTTC.

The chain carries TRBV7-9 and TRBJ2-1, with TRBD1 as a possible D gene (5 bases). Germline CDR1 is SEHNR and CDR2 is FQNEAQ (reference sequence). V lost 8 bases to trimming and J lost 8 bases, with 13 bases between them. This CDR3 has 12 amino acids. As DNA, the CDR3 is TGTGCCAGCGGGGCATTAGAGGATGAGCAGTTCTTC. Its protein is CASGALEDEQFF.

This clone has just a few counts. This chain joins TRBV25-1 and TRBJ1-6, with D perhaps matching TRBD1 (5 bases). V was pared by 2 bases and J by 9 bases, with 14 bases between. The CDR3 length is 15 residues. The germline V gene encodes CDR1 MGHDK and CDR2 SYGVNS. The CDR3, as DNA: TGTGCCAGCAGTGAAGGGTTAGGGGTTAGTTCACCCCTCCACTTT. Encoded protein: CASSEGLGVSSPLHF. Combining the CDR3 with reference TRBV25-1 and TRBJ1-6 gives the whole variable domain EADIYQTPRYLVIGTGKKITLECSQTMGHDKMYWYQQDPGMELHLIHYSYGVNSTEKGDLSSESTVSRIRTEHFPLTLESARPSHTSQYLCASSEGLGVSSPLHFGNGTRLTVT.

This clone was picked up many times. The genes are TRBV2 and TRBJ2-7; D not resolved. V was clipped by 8 bases and J by 0 bases, with 11 bases between them. The germline CDR1 and CDR2 sequences are SNHLY and FYNNEI. The CDR3 has 13 residues. The chain's CDR3 is CASWARSSYEQYF. The CDR3 DNA is TGTGCCAGCTGGGCCAGGAGCTCCTACGAGCAGTACTTC.

The rearrangement joins TRBV29-1 to TRBJ1-1; 10 bases fit TRBD1. Germline V gene data show CDR1 as SQVTM and CDR2 as ANQGSEA. The CDR3 contains 16 residues. After removal of 4 bases from V and 1 base from J, the junction contained 9 bases not matched to a gene. CDR3 protein: CSVAGQGGLKNTEAFF. CDR3 bases: TGCAGCGTTGCTGGACAGGGGGGGCTAAAGAACACTGAAGCTTTCTTT. Together with reference TRBV29-1 and TRBJ1-1, the CDR3 gives the full variable domain: SAVISQKPSRDICQRGTSLTIQCQVDSQVTMMFWYRQQPGQSLTLIATANQGSEATYESGFVIDKFPISRPNLTFSTLTVSNMSPEDSSIYLCSVAGQGGLKNTEAFFGQGTRLTVV.

The gene calls are TRBV10-3 and TRBJ1-2; 8 bases fit TRBD1. V trimming: 2 bases; J trimming: 6 bases; junction bases outside the gene matches: 8. Germline V CDR1 and CDR2: ENHRY, SYGVKD. The CDR3 consists of 15 residues. The CDR3 reads CAISEVGQVGNGYTF. The CDR3 DNA follows: TGTGCCATCAGTGAGGTGGGACAGGTCGGAAATGGCTACACCTTC.

The chain has TRBV4-1 and TRBJ1-1; no clear D. Looked up from germline, CDR1 is MGHRA and CDR2 is YSYEKL. CDR3 length equals 15 residues. V shed 0 bases and J shed 8 bases, with 16 bases lying between them. Written as DNA, the CDR3 is TGCGCCAGCAGCCAAGATAGGTCCTTAGCCTCCGAAGCTTTCTTT. Amino acids: CASSQDRSLASEAFF.

This clone has a handful of counts. V and J are TRBV18 and TRBJ2-7; D gene uncertain. This CDR3 has 15 amino acids. The germline gives CDR1 KGHSH, CDR2 LQKENI. V shed 8 bases and J shed 6 bases, with 23 bases lying between them. This CDR3 reads CASAPLHILVGEQYF. DNA for the CDR3: TGTGCCAGCGCGCCACTTCACATTCTCGTCGGCGAGCAGTACTTC. Full variable domain (remainder filled in from reference TRBV18 and TRBJ2-7): NAGVMQNPRHLVRRRGQEARLRCSPMKGHSHVYWYRQLPEEGLKFMVYLQKENIIDESGMPKERFSAEFPKEGPSILRIQQVVRGDSAAYFCASAPLHILVGEQYFGPGTRLTVT.

V gene TRBV9 combines with J gene TRBJ2-7, with D tentatively TRBD1 (6 bases). This CDR3 spans 15 amino acids. V was trimmed by 0 bases and J by 2 bases, leaving 12 bases between them. Germline lookup yields CDR1 SGDLS and CDR2 YYNGEE. This CDR3 reads CASSVALRQAYEQYF. CDR3 coding DNA: TGTGCCAGCAGCGTAGCTTTGAGACAGGCCTACGAGCAGTACTTC.

The chain employs TRBV20-1 and TRBJ2-3; D unresolved. This CDR3 has 11 amino acids. V was pared by 6 bases and J by 4 bases, with 8 bases between. Per the germline V gene, CDR1 is DFQATT and CDR2 is SNEGSKA (reference sequence). CDR3 DNA sequence: TGCAGTGCAAAGAGGTCAGATACGCAGTATTTT. Translating gives CSAKRSDTQYF.

The chain recombines TRBV29-1 with TRBJ1-3, with TRBD1 matching 8 bases. The junction had 4 bases not matched to a gene; V was cut back by 3 bases and J by 0 bases. The germline CDR1 and CDR2 sequences are SQVTM and ANQGSEA. The CDR3 consists of 15 residues. The DNA of the CDR3 is TGCAGCGTTGATGGGACAGGACCCTCTGGAAACACCATATATTTT. Its protein product is CSVDGTGPSGNTIYF.

This clone was counted only a few times. The V and J genes are TRBV9 and TRBJ2-6; no reliable D call. The CDR3 consists of 15 residues. Deletions cut 0 bases from V and 0 bases from J, with 4 bases between. Germline CDR1 is SGDLS and CDR2 is YYNGEE. In DNA, the CDR3 is TGTGCCAGCAGCGTAGGGAGCTCTGGGGCCAACGTCCTGACTTTC. Protein: CASSVGSSGANVLTF.

The genes are TRBV5-1 and TRBJ2-1; maybe TRBD2 (6 bases). The germline gives CDR1 SGHRS, CDR2 YFSETQ. This CDR3 has 16 residues. Between the trimmed V and J ends, which lost 1 base and 4 bases, there was a span of 15 bases. This CDR3 is CASSLSGSGGYNEQFF. In nucleotides, the CDR3 is TGCGCCAGCAGCTTGTCCGGGAGCGGAGGGTACAATGAGCAGTTCTTC.

The V and J genes are TRBV2 and TRBJ2-5, with 9 positions matching TRBD1. In germline, CDR1 is SNHLY, CDR2 FYNNEI. The V segment lost 10 bases and the J segment 2 bases; nucleotides outside the gene matches: 5. CDR3 length equals 13 residues. The CDR3 loop is CAIRQGEQETQYF. As DNA, the CDR3 is TGTGCCATCAGACAGGGGGAGCAAGAGACCCAGTACTTC.